The rows below give T cell receptor beta chains drawn from one sample of a study of shared clonotypes between healthy human individuals. Profiling relied on immunoSEQ multiplex PCR, and the TCRdb table lists in-frame clones only, not all of them. The sample holds approximately 2,300,000 clones, approximately 90% seen once. The sample consisted of naive CD4+ T cells from PBMCs. The origin of the receptors is a man between 18 and 29 years old in good health. Some clones in this sample may be carry-over from other donors' samples. The CDR3 runs from the conserved cysteine through the conserved F or W. The D gene is left open where the match is weak. Only part of the rows carry a size: once, few, many, or a class if the clone is expanded.

d_call j_call v_call clone_size cdr3_nt cdr3_aa
TRBD1 TRBJ1-4 TRBV28 NA TGTGCCAGCAGTTCCACGACAGGGTCGAGAAAACTGTTTTTT CASSSTTGSRKLFF
NA TRBJ1-1 TRBV30 few TGTGCCTGGAGTACCCGGGGGGACACTGAAGCTTTCTTT CAWSTRGDTEAFF
NA TRBJ1-1 TRBV6-6 NA TGTGCCAGCAGTTTGGGGGGTGAGGATGCTGAAGCTTTCTTT CASSLGGEDAEAFF
TRBD2 TRBJ2-1 TRBV5-1 NA TGCGCCAGCAGCTTAGGGACTAGCGGGAGCCATGAGCAGTTCTTC CASSLGTSGSHEQFF
TRBD1 TRBJ1-2 TRBV14 NA TGTGCCAGCAGCCGAGGACAGGGGGCTAACTATGGCTACACCTTC CASSRGQGANYGYTF
NA TRBJ1-2 TRBV5-4 NA TGTGCCAGCAGCTTGGGACGGCCGTATGGCTACACCTTC CASSLGRPYGYTF
NA TRBJ2-5 TRBV29-1 NA TGCAGCGTAGGGACCTCGGCCCAGGAGACCCAGTACTTC CSVGTSAQETQYF
TRBD1 TRBJ1-1 TRBV5-1 NA TGCGCCAGCAGCTCCCAGGGGGCCGACACTGAAGCTTTCTTT CASSSQGADTEAFF
NA TRBJ2-1 TRBV2 NA TGTGCCAGCATTCGTCGAGACACCCATGGTGAGCAGTTCTTC CASIRRDTHGEQFF
NA TRBJ2-3 TRBV21-1 NA TGTGCCAGCAGCAAAGACCACGGGACAGGGGAAGATACGCAGTATTTT CASSKDHGTGEDTQYF
TRBD2 TRBJ2-7 TRBV27 NA TGTGCCAGCAGTTTAGGAACTAGCGGGGCCTACGAGCAGTACTTC CASSLGTSGAYEQYF
NA TRBJ1-1 TRBV6-1 few TGTGCCAGCAGTGACTTCGGGAAAGACACTGAAGCTTTCTTT CASSDFGKDTEAFF
NA TRBJ2-1 TRBV10-3 NA TGTGCCATCAGTGACACTAGAAACTATGAGCAGTTCTTC CAISDTRNYEQFF